This T cell receptor beta chain appears in the sequencing data of a study of breast tumors, draining lymph nodes, adjacent tissues. Study findings and constraints: That most tumor T cells come from lymph nodes remained unproven. Tumor and nontumor repertoires were significantly more similar in luminal-like than in basal-like breast cancer. Findings are consistent with lymph node origin and intratumoral expansion of most tumor T cells.

Germline loops: CDR1 GTSNPN, CDR2 SVGIG (reference sequence). The CDR3 totals 13 residues. The V end was cut by 0 bases, the J end by 5 bases, with 11 bases between. MiXCR was run by TCRdb on the multiplex PCR reads, yielding one entry per CDR3 protein. Among approximately 40,000 distinct CDR3 sequences listed, 35% to 40% were seen once. Notes on this clonotype: Its antigen remains unknown. The CDR3 carries no conserved terminal phenylalanine or tryptophan, so it likely arises from a read error.

The sample taken for sequencing was breast tumor tissue. The TCR sequence derives from a female donor with breast cancer. Some clones in this sample may be carry-over from other donors' samples. The chain carries TRBV30 and TRBJ2-7; D not certain. The CDR3 sequence: CAWSVSSANEQYL. In DNA form, the CDR3 reads TGTGCCTGGAGTGTAAGTTCGGCTAACGAGCAGTACCTC.